This T cell receptor (beta chain) appears in the sequencing data of a study of neurological immune-mediated disorders. V lost 0 bases and J lost 1, with 5 bases in between. Germline lookup yields CDR1 SGHRS and CDR2 YFSETQ. The CDR3 runs 14 residues. It was by 5'RACE with 10-nucleotide random UMIs that the cDNA was made. TCRdb analysed the 5' RACE reads with MiXCR anew, one entry per CDR3 protein. The sample gives tens of thousands of distinct CDR3 sequences, roughly 17% of which show up once; roughly 14% is in the top ten. This clonotype has at least ten counts. The genes are TRBV5-1 and TRBJ2-1; D tentatively reads TRBD1 or TRBD2 (5 bases each). The origin of this receptor is a woman between 40 and 50 years old in good health. Specimen: PBMCs. CDR3 amino acids: CASSLGGSYNEQFF. In DNA, the CDR3 is TGCGCCAGCAGCTTGGGGGGGTCCTACAATGAGCAGTTCTTC.